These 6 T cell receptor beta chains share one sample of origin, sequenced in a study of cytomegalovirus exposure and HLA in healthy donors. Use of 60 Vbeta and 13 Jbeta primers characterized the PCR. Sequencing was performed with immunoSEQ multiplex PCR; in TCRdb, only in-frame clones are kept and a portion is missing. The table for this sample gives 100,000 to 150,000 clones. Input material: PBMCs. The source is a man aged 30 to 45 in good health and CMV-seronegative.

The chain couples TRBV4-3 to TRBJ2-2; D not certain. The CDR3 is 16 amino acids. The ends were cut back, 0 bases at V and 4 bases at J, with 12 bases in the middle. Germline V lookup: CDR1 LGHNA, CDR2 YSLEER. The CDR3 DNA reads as TGCGCCAGCAGCCAAGACCGTAGTTACCGCACCGGGGAGCTGTTTTTT. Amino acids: CASSQDRSYRTGELFF.

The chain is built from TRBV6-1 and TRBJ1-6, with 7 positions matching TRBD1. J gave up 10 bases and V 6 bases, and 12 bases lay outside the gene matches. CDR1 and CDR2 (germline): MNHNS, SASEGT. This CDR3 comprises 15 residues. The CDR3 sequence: CASRGWTGEYSPLHF. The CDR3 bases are TGTGCCAGCAGGGGTTGGACAGGTGAATACTCACCCCTCCACTTT.

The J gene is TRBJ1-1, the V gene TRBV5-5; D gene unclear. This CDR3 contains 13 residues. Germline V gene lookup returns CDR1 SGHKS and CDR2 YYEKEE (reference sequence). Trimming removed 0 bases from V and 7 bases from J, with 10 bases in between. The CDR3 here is CASSLAGLVEAFF. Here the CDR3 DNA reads TGTGCCAGCAGCTTGGCGGGGTTGGTTGAAGCTTTCTTT.

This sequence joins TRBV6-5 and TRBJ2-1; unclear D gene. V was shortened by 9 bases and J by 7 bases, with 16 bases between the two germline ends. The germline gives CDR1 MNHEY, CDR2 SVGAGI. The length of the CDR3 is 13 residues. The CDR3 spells CASWSGARNEQFF. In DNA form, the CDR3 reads TGTGCCAGTTGGTCCGGAGCTAGGAATGAGCAGTTCTTC.

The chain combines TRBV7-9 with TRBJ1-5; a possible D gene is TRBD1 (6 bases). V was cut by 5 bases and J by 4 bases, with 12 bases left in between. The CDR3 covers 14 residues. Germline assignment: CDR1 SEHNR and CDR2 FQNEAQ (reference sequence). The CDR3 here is CASSILGTNQPQHF. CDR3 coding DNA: TGTGCCAGCAGCATCCTCGGGACAAATCAGCCCCAGCATTTT.

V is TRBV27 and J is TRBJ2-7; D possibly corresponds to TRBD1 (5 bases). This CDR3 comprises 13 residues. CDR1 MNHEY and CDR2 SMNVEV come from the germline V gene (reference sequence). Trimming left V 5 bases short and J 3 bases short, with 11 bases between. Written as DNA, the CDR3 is TGTGCCAGCAGTCCGACAGACCACTACGAGCAGTACTTC. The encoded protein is CASSPTDHYEQYF.